This T cell receptor beta chain was sequenced for a study of type 1 regulatory T cells. Study-wide context: T-allo10 is an in vitro-generated, Tr1-enriched CD4 T cell product specific for alloantigen.

The CDR3 sequence is 16 residues long. Germline assignment: CDR1 LGHDT and CDR2 YNNKEL (reference sequence). Trimming left V 2 bases short and J 5 bases short, with 15 bases between. A note on this clonotype: Its antigen remains unknown.

TCRdb reprocessed the reads with MiXCR, giving one entry per CDR3 protein. This table has 25,000 or so distinct CDR3 sequences, over 60% appearing once. Graft donor-derived T-allo10 cells were described as host-alloantigen-specific, anergic, and alloantigen-specifically suppressive. This TCR was recovered from a human donor in good health. The sequenced sample was cultured T cells, either the whole culture or a sorted T cell fraction (not recorded which). The subset denotes: Tr1-enriched cell product generated in vitro against host alloantigens. The genes are TRBV3-1 and TRBJ2-2; D perhaps matches TRBD2 (6 bases). CDR3 region: CASSQRRVRGTGELFF. In DNA, the CDR3 is TGTGCCAGCAGCCAAAGAAGGGTTCGGGGGACCGGGGAGCTGTTTTTT.